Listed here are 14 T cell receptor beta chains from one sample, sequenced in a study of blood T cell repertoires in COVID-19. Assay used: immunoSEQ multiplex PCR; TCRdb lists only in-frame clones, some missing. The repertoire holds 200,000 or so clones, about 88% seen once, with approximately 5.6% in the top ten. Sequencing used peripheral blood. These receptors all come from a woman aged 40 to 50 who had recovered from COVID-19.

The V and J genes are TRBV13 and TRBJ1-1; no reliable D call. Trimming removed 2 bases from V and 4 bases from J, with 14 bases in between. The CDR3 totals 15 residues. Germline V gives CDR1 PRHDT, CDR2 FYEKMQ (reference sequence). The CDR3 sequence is CASSLTRVKGTEAFF. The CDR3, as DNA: TGTGCCAGCAGCTTAACTAGGGTAAAGGGCACTGAAGCTTTCTTT.

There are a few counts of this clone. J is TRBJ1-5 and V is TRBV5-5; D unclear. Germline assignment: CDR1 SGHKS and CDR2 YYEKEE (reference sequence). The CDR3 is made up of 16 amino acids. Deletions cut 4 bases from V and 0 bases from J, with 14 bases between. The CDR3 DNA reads TGTGCCAGCAGCCCGGCGGCAGTCAATAGCAATCAGCCCCAGCATTTT. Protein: CASSPAAVNSNQPQHF. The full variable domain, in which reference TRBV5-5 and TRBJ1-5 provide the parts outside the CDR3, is DAGVTQSPTHLIKTRGQQVTLRCSPISGHKSVSWYQQVLGQGPQFIFQYYEKEERGRGNFPDRFSARQFPNYSSELNVNALLLGDSALYLCASSPAAVNSNQPQHFGDGTRLSIL.

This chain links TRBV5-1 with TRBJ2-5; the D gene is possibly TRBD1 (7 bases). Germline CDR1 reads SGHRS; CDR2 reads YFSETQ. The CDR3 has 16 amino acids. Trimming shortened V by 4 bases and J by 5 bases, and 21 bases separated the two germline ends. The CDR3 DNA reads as TGCGCCAGCAGCGGCGGGCGGGACAGCTTGGGGGAGACCCAGTACTTC. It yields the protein CASSGGRDSLGETQYF.

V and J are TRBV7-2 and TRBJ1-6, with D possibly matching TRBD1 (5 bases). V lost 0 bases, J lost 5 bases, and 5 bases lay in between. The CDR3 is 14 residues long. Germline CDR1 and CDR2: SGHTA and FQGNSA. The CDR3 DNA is TGTGCCAGCAGCTTAGCCAGGGATAATTCACCCCTCCACTTT. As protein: CASSLARDNSPLHF.

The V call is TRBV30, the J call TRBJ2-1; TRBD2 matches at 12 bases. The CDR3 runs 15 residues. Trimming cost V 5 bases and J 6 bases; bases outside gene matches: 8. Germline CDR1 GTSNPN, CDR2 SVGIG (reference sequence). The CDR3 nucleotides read TGTGCCTGGGAAATAGGGACTAGCGGGTTCAATGAGCAGTTCTTC. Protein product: CAWEIGTSGFNEQFF.

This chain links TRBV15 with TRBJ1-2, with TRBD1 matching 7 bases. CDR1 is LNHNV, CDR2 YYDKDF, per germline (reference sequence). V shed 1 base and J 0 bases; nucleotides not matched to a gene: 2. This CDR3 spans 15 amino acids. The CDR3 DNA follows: TGTGCCACCAGCAGAGGGCAGGGGGCTAACTATGGCTACACCTTC. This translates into CATSRGQGANYGYTF.

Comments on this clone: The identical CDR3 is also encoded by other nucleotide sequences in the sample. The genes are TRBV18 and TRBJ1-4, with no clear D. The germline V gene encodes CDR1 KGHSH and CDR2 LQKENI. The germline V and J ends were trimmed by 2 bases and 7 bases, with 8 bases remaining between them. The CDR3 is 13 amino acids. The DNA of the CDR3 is TGTGCCAGCTCACCAGATAGAGGTGAAAAACTGTTTTTT. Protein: CASSPDRGEKLFF.

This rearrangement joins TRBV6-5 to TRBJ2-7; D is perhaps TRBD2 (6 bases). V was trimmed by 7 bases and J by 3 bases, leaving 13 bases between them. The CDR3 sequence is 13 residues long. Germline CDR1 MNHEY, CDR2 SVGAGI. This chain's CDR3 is CASNAAGLYEQYF. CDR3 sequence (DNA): TGTGCCAGCAACGCTGCGGGACTCTACGAGCAGTACTTC.

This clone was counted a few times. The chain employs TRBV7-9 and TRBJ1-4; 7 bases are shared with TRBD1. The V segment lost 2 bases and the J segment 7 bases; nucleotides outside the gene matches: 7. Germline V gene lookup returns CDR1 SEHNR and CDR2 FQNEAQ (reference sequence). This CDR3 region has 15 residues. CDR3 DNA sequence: TGTGCCAGCAGCTTACCACAGGGGTCGTTTGAAAAACTGTTTTTT. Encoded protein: CASSLPQGSFEKLFF.

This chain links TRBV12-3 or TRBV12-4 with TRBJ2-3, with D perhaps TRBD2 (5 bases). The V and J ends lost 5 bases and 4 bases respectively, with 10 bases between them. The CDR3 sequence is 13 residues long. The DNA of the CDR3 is TGTGCCAGCAGTCCCTTGGGAGCAGATACGCAGTATTTT. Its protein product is CASSPLGADTQYF.

Here the CDR3 reads CASSRIRRGGTGLYYEQYF. The CDR3 DNA follows: TGTGCCAGCAGCCGAATTAGGAGGGGGGGGACAGGATTATACTACGAGCAGTACTTC. V usage is TRBV7-8 and J usage is TRBJ2-7, with D perhaps matching TRBD1 (8 bases). The V gene's germline CDR1 is SGHVS and CDR2 FQNEAQ. The V end lost 5 bases, the J end lost 3 bases, and 29 bases lay between the germline ends. The CDR3 is 19 amino acids.

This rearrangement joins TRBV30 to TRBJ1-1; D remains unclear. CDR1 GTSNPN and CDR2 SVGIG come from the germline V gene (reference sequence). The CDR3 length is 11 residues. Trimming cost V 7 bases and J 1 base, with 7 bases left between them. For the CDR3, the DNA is TGTGCCTCGAGACAGAACACTGAAGCTTTCTTT. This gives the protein CASRQNTEAFF.

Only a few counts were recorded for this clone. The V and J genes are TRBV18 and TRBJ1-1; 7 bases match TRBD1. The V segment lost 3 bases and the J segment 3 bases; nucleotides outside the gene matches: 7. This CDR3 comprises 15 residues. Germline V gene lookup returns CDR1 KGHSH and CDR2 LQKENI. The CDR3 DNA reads TGTGCCAGCTCACCGAATCCCAGGGGGGACACTGAAGCTTTCTTT. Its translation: CASSPNPRGDTEAFF.

The CDR3, as DNA: TGTGCCAGCAGTTCGGGACAGGGCCTCGGCGAGCAGTACTTC. This translates into CASSSGQGLGEQYF. This chain joins TRBV7-9 and TRBJ2-7; TRBD1 agrees at 9 bases. Germline values: CDR1 SEHNR, CDR2 FQNEAQ (reference sequence). V shed 6 bases and J 6 bases; nucleotides not matched to a gene: 9. The CDR3 loop spans 14 amino acids.